This T cell receptor beta chain appears in the sequencing data of a study of blood T cell repertoires in COVID-19. The CDR3 covers 14 residues. Trimming removed 5 bases from V and 2 bases from J, with 10 bases in between. Germline CDR1 reads SGHTA; CDR2 reads FQGNSA. Sequencing used immunoSEQ multiplex PCR; TCRdb keeps in-frame clones, though not all of them. Of some 150,000 clones in the sample, 80% to 90% are singletons; the top ten hold 15%. Sequenced sample: peripheral blood. This chain joins TRBV7-2 and TRBJ1-5; tentatively, D is TRBD1 (5 bases). The receptor's source is a woman aged 40 to 50 with acute or convalescent COVID-19. The CDR3 loop reads CASSTGLGNQPQHF. The CDR3 nucleotides read TGTGCCAGCAGCACAGGTCTTGGCAATCAGCCCCAGCATTTT.